This note documents a single TCR beta chain sequence. These data come from a study of lymphopenia after photon versus proton radiotherapy. The CDR3 is made up of 13 amino acids. From germline, CDR1 is SQVTM and CDR2 ANQGSEA. Trimming removed 5 bases from V and 2 bases from J, with 12 bases in between. TCRdb keeps only in-frame clones here, not all; method: immunoSEQ multiplex PCR. The repertoire holds about 62,000 clones, approximately 86% seen once, with roughly 13% in the top ten. This clonotype was obtained from an elderly man with esophageal cancer. Sequenced material: peripheral blood, taken from a patient treated with proton-based radiotherapy. The V call is TRBV29-1, the J call TRBJ1-2; perhaps TRBD1 as D (6 bases). In DNA form, the CDR3 reads TGCAGCGTTCAGGCAGGGGAGAACTATGGCTACACCTTC. Translated, it gives CSVQAGENYGYTF. Complete variable domain (other parts from reference TRBV29-1 and TRBJ1-2): SAVISQKPSRDICQRGTSLTIQCQVDSQVTMMFWYRQQPGQSLTLIATANQGSEATYESGFVIDKFPISRPNLTFSTLTVSNMSPEDSSIYLCSVQAGENYGYTFGSGTRLTVV.